The 15 T cell receptor beta chains given below trace back to one sample, sequenced in a study of blood T cells in healthy people across ages. A second PCR of about 7 to 11 cycles used a sample-barcoded 5' primer and a J-beta primer mix. TCRdb called the 5' RACE reads again in MiXCR, with one record for every CDR3 protein. The sample lists some 1.5 million distinct CDR3 sequences; over 25% were seen once. The sequenced material came from blood. These receptors were obtained from a woman in her 30s in good health.

CDR3 in DNA: TGTGCCAGCAGCCGGGACATCGGGGATACGCAGTATTTT. It codes for CASSRDIGDTQYF. V and J are TRBV12-3 or TRBV12-4 and TRBJ2-3; D is perhaps TRBD1 (6 bases). V gave up 6 bases and J gave up 6 bases, with 13 bases separating them. The CDR3 consists of 13 residues.

The chain employs TRBV21-1 and TRBJ2-7; the listed D gene, TRBD1, was not tested against the DNA. TRBV21-1 is given as a pseudogene. This CDR3 contains 13 residues. CDR3 coding DNA: TGTGCCAGCAGCGACAGGGGCAAGCACGAGCAGTACTTC. Translating gives CASSDRGKHEQYF.

This chain connects TRBV6-5 to TRBJ2-4; 8 bases agree with TRBD1. CDR3 length: 18 residues. V shed 4 bases, J shed 0 bases, and the junction held 11 bases outside the gene matches. Germline V gene sequence: CDR1 MNHEY, CDR2 SVGAGI. CDR3 sequence (DNA): TGTGCCAGCAGTTGGGGGACAGGTTCTTCTCTAGCCAAAAACATTCAGTACTTC. Protein product: CASSWGTGSSLAKNIQYF.

This clonotype turned up a few times. The chain links TRBV7-9 to TRBJ2-4, with 10 bases matching TRBD1. The DNA matches TRBJ2-7 better at its end, which makes the J call doubtful. The V gene's germline CDR1 is SEHNR and CDR2 FQNEAQ (reference sequence). CDR3 length: 15 amino acids. CDR3 DNA: TGTGCCAGCAGCGCAGGGGGGACAGGGGTCTACGAGCAGTACTTC. It encodes CASSAGGTGVYEQYF.

On this clonotype: A read error may be the cause here, since a much bigger clone is one base away. The chain links TRBV20-1 to TRBJ2-7; TRBD1 might be the D (5 bases). The CDR3 is 15 residues long. Germline loops: CDR1 DFQATT, CDR2 SNEGSKA (reference sequence). The CDR3 region has the DNA TGCAGTGTTAGAATCCCTTTTGCAGGGTCCTACGAGCAGTACTTC. This codes for CSVRIPFAGSYEQYF.

This clonotype appeared a few times. The V gene is TRBV20-1, the J gene TRBJ2-1, with 12 bases lining up with TRBD2. This CDR3 has 18 amino acids. Germline CDR1 DFQATT, CDR2 SNEGSKA (reference sequence). V shed 1 base, J shed 0 bases, and the junction held 7 bases outside the gene matches. The CDR3 sequence is CSARVPSGGAGSYNEQFF. CDR3 DNA sequence: TGCAGTGCTAGAGTGCCTAGCGGGGGGGCGGGCTCCTACAATGAGCAGTTCTTC.

V gene TRBV12-3 or TRBV12-4 combines with J gene TRBJ1-1, with 7 positions matching TRBD1. The J segment lost 0 bases and the V segment lost 3 bases, leaving 7 bases of the junction unmatched. The CDR3 extends over 16 amino acids. The CDR3 DNA reads as TGTGCCAGCAGTTTTCGTCCCGGGACAGTGAACACTGAAGCTTTCTTT. Protein sequence: CASSFRPGTVNTEAFF.

The chain employs TRBV29-1 and TRBJ2-3, with TRBD1 matching 8 bases. Germline values: CDR1 SQVTM, CDR2 ANQGSEA. The CDR3 consists of 17 residues. Unmatched junction bases numbered 16, after V lost 2 bases and J lost 6 bases. The CDR3 here is CSVEPTSGTGPRDTQYF. As DNA, the CDR3 is TGCAGCGTTGAACCTACCTCCGGGACAGGCCCGAGGGATACGCAGTATTTT.

This CDR3 is CASSLGRPAGGTDTQYF. CDR3 nucleotide sequence: TGCGCCAGCAGCTTGGGTCGGCCAGCGGGGGGGACAGATACGCAGTATTTT. The chain links TRBV5-1 to TRBJ2-3; TRBD2 matches at 10 bases. V shed 0 bases, J shed 3 bases, and the junction held 7 bases outside the gene matches. CDR3 length equals 17 residues. Germline CDR1 SGHRS, CDR2 YFSETQ.

Points on this clonotype: At one boundary the junction diverges from the germline segment, which might be a read error. The CDR3 region is CASSQPGQGIYEQCF. The DNA for the CDR3 is TGCGCCAGCAGCCAACCGGGACAGGGGATCTACGAGCAGTGCTTC. This chain connects TRBV5-1 to TRBJ2-7, with 10 nucleotides matching TRBD1. Germline V lookup: CDR1 SGHRS, CDR2 YFSETQ. The CDR3 extends over 15 amino acids.

This clonotype appeared many times. CDR3 in DNA: TGCAGTGCTAGAGAGGGGGGGCTCAGTGGGAATGAGCAGTTCTTC. Its translation is CSAREGGLSGNEQFF. The chain recombines TRBV20-1 with TRBJ2-1, with a weak D call TRBD2 (7 bases). Deletions cut 0 bases from V and 7 bases from J, with 16 bases between. The CDR3 totals 15 residues. CDR1 is DFQATT, CDR2 SNEGSKA, per germline (reference sequence).

This clonotype was seen only a few times. The chain couples TRBV29-1 to TRBJ1-1, with 7 positions matching TRBD1. The germline CDR1 and CDR2 sequences are SQVTM and ANQGSEA. CDR3 length equals 13 residues. Trimming cost V 5 bases and J 0 bases; bases outside gene matches: 3. This chain's CDR3 is CSVSDRMNTEAFF. CDR3 in DNA: TGCAGCGTTTCGGACAGGATGAACACTGAAGCTTTCTTT. Complete variable domain (other parts from reference TRBV29-1 and TRBJ1-1): SAVISQKPSRDICQRGTSLTIQCQVDSQVTMMFWYRQQPGQSLTLIATANQGSEATYESGFVIDKFPISRPNLTFSTLTVSNMSPEDSSIYLCSVSDRMNTEAFFGQGTRLTVV.

Only a few counts were recorded for this clonotype. This rearrangement joins TRBV6-2 or TRBV6-3 to TRBJ2-6; D not certain. V shed 4 bases and J shed 2 bases, with 15 bases lying between them. The CDR3 contains 17 residues. Germline V gene data show CDR1 as MNHEY and CDR2 as SVGEGT. In nucleotides, the CDR3 is TGTGCCAGCAGTTGGACGCCCGGACGGGCTGGGGCCAACGTCCTGACTTTC. It codes for CASSWTPGRAGANVLTF.

V is TRBV20-1 and J is TRBJ2-7; 8 bases align to TRBD2. The CDR3 is 14 amino acids. Trimming at V came to 6 bases and at J to 3 bases, leaving 10 bases not matched to a gene. Germline V lookup: CDR1 DFQATT, CDR2 SNEGSKA (reference sequence). CDR3 sequence: CSATATSDFYEQYF. CDR3 nucleotides: TGCAGTGCCACAGCGACTAGCGATTTCTACGAGCAGTACTTC.

On this clonotype: This may be a read error: a much more frequent sequence differs by one nucleotide. The chain is built from TRBV12-3 or TRBV12-4 and TRBJ2-5; 8 bases line up with TRBD2. The J segment lost 11 bases and the V segment lost 8 bases, leaving 16 bases of the junction unmatched. The CDR3 contains 14 residues. The CDR3 region has the DNA TGTGCCAGCTGCAGCGGGGGTACGTACAATGAGCAGTACTTC. Residues: CASCSGGTYNEQYF.